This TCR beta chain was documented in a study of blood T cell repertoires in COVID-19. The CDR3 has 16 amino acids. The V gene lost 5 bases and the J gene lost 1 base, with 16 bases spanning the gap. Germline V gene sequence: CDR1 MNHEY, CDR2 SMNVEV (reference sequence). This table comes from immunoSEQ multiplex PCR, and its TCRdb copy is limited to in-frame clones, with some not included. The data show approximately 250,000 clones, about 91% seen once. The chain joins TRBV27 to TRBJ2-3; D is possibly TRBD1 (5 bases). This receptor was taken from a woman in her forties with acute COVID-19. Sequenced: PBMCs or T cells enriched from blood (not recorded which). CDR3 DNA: TGTGCCAGCAGTAAACTGGGGCGGTTTGGCACAGATACGCAGTATTTT. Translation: CASSKLGRFGTDTQYF.